Below are 5 T cell receptor beta chains sequenced from a single sample in a study of molecular identifiers for immune sequencing clone quantification. MiXCR was run by TCRdb on the PCR reads, yielding one entry per CDR3 protein. The sample records about 640,000 distinct CDR3 sequences, about 20% being singletons. The specimen sequenced was naive CD8+ T cells from blood, with Jurkat cell RNA spiked in. As to subset: FACS-sorted CD8+CD4-CCR7+CD45RA+ naive T cells. All receptors derive from a human donor in good health. Some libraries in this study had Jurkat cell RNA spiked in.

This clonotype showed up many times. This sequence joins TRBV6-6 and TRBJ1-1; D might be TRBD1 (5 bases). The CDR3 contains 13 residues. Germline values: CDR1 MNHNY, CDR2 SVGAGI (reference sequence). V gave up 7 bases and J gave up 2 bases, with 11 bases separating them. The CDR3, as DNA: TGTGCCAGCACCGAGGACATTAACACTGAAGCTTTCTTT. Amino acid sequence: CASTEDINTEAFF.

This clonotype was counted ten times or more. This chain joins TRBV5-4 and TRBJ2-3; weak D call: TRBD2 (5 bases). Germline V gene lookup returns CDR1 SGHNT and CDR2 YYREEE (reference sequence). V lost 4 bases, J lost 0 bases, and 15 bases lay in between. The CDR3 is made up of 16 amino acids. CDR3 nucleotide sequence: TGTGCCAGCAGCCCGGGCCTGACTACTAGCACAGATACGCAGTATTTT. It codes for CASSPGLTTSTDTQYF.

The sample holds one count of this clonotype. Relative to the germline gene, one junction end is altered; a read error may explain this. Here the CDR3 reads CAGSLDPTEQHEQYF. The CDR3 DNA follows: TGTGCCGGCAGCTTAGACCCGACAGAGCAGCACGAGCAGTACTTC. The chain links TRBV7-6 to TRBJ2-7; D perhaps matches TRBD1 (5 bases). The CDR3 has 15 residues. The germline CDR1 and CDR2 sequences are SGHVS and FNYEAQ.

This clonotype was counted ten times or more. The V and J genes are TRBV9 and TRBJ1-6; 8 bases are a match to TRBD1. Germline CDR1 is SGDLS and CDR2 is YYNGEE. V was clipped by 3 bases and J by 10 bases; unmatched bases: 15. The CDR3 runs 17 residues. The CDR3 DNA reads TGTGCCAGCAGCGGCCGGGACAGGATCAATTCGGGGTCACCCCTCCACTTT. Translated, it gives CASSGRDRINSGSPLHF.

This clonotype occurred once. The junction and the germline gene differ at one end; a read error may be behind it. The CDR3, as DNA: TGTGCCAGCAGTGTGGGTGGAGGCTACGAGCAGTGCTTC. The encoded protein is CASSVGGGYEQCF. This rearrangement joins TRBV6-1 to TRBJ2-7; TRBD2 is a possible D gene (5 bases). CDR1 MNHNS and CDR2 SASEGT come from the germline V gene. The CDR3 extends over 13 amino acids.